These T cell receptor beta chains were read from a single sample in a study of cytomegalovirus exposure and HLA in healthy donors. Assay: immunoSEQ multiplex PCR; the TCRdb copy retains only in-frame clones and omits some. In the table there are 250,000 to 350,000 clones, roughly 90% of which are singletons. The sequencing sample was made of PBMCs. These receptors originate from a man in his forties in good health and CMV-seropositive. Both conserved end residues are part of each CDR3. D genes are given only for firm matches. A clone size is listed for some rows: how often the clone was seen (once, few, many), or a class if it is expanded.

>TRBD1|NA|TRBJ1-4|TRBV5-1|13
TGCGCCAGTCAACAGGGGGCCTATGAAAAACTGTTTTTT
CASQQGAYEKLFF
>NA|NA|TRBJ2-5|TRBV7-8|15
TGTGCCAGCAGCTTAGTCACGGGTGCTCAAGAGACCCAGTACTTC
CASSLVTGAQETQYF
>NA|once|TRBJ2-3|TRBV5-1|11
TGCGCCAGCAGCCCGGGGGATACGCAGTATTTT
CASSPGDTQYF
>TRBD2|once|TRBJ2-3|TRBV27|16
TGTGCCAGCAGTTTCCGACTAGCGGGAGCCAAAGATACGCAGTATTTT
CASSFRLAGAKDTQYF
>NA|few|TRBJ1-1|TRBV18|15
TGTGCCAGCTCACCACCGGGGGGGGTGAACACTGAAGCTTTCTTT
CASSPPGGVNTEAFF
>NA|NA|TRBJ2-3|TRBV7-8|13
TGTGCCAGCAGCTTAGGGCGGACAGATACGCAGTATTTT
CASSLGRTDTQYF
>TRBD2|NA|TRBJ2-1|TRBV5-1|15
TGCGCCAGCAGCGGAACTAGCGGGAGGGCCAATGAGCAGTTCTTC
CASSGTSGRANEQFF
>NA|NA|TRBJ2-3|TRBV29-1|13
TGCAGCTTCGGGGACACCCTAGGGAATACGCAGTATTTT
CSFGDTLGNTQYF
>TRBD2|once|TRBJ2-1|TRBV2|15
TGTGCCAGCAGTGGTGCGGGAGAGTCCTACAATGAGCAGTTCTTC
CASSGAGESYNEQFF
>NA|NA|TRBJ2-2|TRBV19|16
TGTGCCAGTAGTATAGGTGACAGATTGAACACCGGGGAGCTGTTTTTT
CASSIGDRLNTGELFF
>NA|NA|TRBJ1-2|TRBV5-6|15
TGTGCCAGCCGGCTATGGGGGGTCTCTAACTATGGCTACACCTTC
CASRLWGVSNYGYTF
>TRBD2|NA|TRBJ2-7|TRBV2|14
TGTGCCAGCAGTGTTAGCGGGAGGCTAAACGAGCAGTACTTC
CASSVSGRLNEQYF
>NA|NA|TRBJ2-5|TRBV5-4|13
TGTGCCAGCAGCGCGCCCTCAGCGGAAGAGCAGTACTTC
CASSAPSAEEQYF
>TRBD1|few|TRBJ1-3|TRBV7-9|14
TGTGCCGTGCACGGGACAGGCTCTGGAAACACCATATATTTT
CAVHGTGSGNTIYF
>TRBD2|NA|TRBJ2-1|TRBV10-3|16
TGTGCCATCAGTGAGGGGGGGGGATTCTCCTACAATGAGCAGTTCTTC
CAISEGGGFSYNEQFF
>TRBD1|few|TRBJ1-5|TRBV7-2|18
TGTGCCAGCAGCTTAAAGTCCGGACAGGGAGTCAGCAATCAGCCCCAGCATTTT
CASSLKSGQGVSNQPQHF
>NA|NA|TRBJ1-5|TRBV27|16
TGTGCCAGCAGTTTAAACGGACTGTATAGCAATCAGCCCCAGCATTTT
CASSLNGLYSNQPQHF
>TRBD2|NA|TRBJ2-5|TRBV6-6|15
TGTGCCAGCAGTCCCCGGGGGGTAGCTGAGGAGACCCAGTACTTC
CASSPRGVAEETQYF
>TRBD1|NA|TRBJ1-2|TRBV27|13
TGTGCCAGCAGTGGGACAGGGGGATATGGCTACACCTTC
CASSGTGGYGYTF
>TRBD1|NA|TRBJ2-1|TRBV7-3|15
TGTGCCAGCAGCCCTATGGGACAGGCCTCCAATGAGCAGTTCTTC
CASSPMGQASNEQFF
>TRBD1|NA|TRBJ2-7|TRBV7-8|16
TGTGCCAGCAGCCTCTATGGTAGGGACAGGGATTCCGAGCAGTACTTC
CASSLYGRDRDSEQYF
>TRBD2|few|TRBJ2-1|TRBV28|15
TGTGCCAGCATATCCCCCTCTAGCGGACCAAATGAGCAGTTCTTC
CASISPSSGPNEQFF
>NA|NA|TRBJ1-1|TRBV14|13
TGTGCCAGCAGCCTCAGGGTGAACACTGAAGCTTTCTTT
CASSLRVNTEAFF
>TRBD2|NA|TRBJ2-7|TRBV4-1|15
TGCGCCAGCAGCCTACTAGCGGGAGGGCCATCCGAGCAGTACTTC
CASSLLAGGPSEQYF
>TRBD2|NA|TRBJ2-1|TRBV23-1|16
TGCGCCAGCAGCATGACCGGGACTAGCCGGGGGAATGAGCAGTTCTTC
CASSMTGTSRGNEQFF
>NA|once|TRBJ1-2|TRBV6-5|14
TGTGCCAGCAGTTCTCAAGGGGCAGTCGGTGGCTACACCTTC
CASSSQGAVGGYTF
>NA|NA|TRBJ1-3|TRBV2|16
TGTGCCAGCAGGGAGGGAGAGATAACGGCCGGAAACACCATATATTTT
CASREGEITAGNTIYF
>TRBD2|NA|TRBJ2-1|TRBV19|15
TGTGCCAGTAGCATTGCAGCGGGGGAACTAAATGAGCAGTTCTTC
CASSIAAGELNEQFF
>TRBD1|NA|TRBJ2-6|TRBV7-9|18
TGTTCCAGCAGCGACACCGGGACAGGACTCTCTGGGGCCAACGTCCTGACTTTC
CSSSDTGTGLSGANVLTF
>TRBD2|NA|TRBJ2-1|TRBV9|18
TGTGCCAGCAGCGTCACTAGCGGGAGCCCGAGCTCCTACAATGAGCAGTTCTTC
CASSVTSGSPSSYNEQFF
>NA|few|TRBJ1-1|TRBV6-5|13
TGTGCCAGCAGTATTAACATGAACACTGAAGCTTTCTTT
CASSINMNTEAFF
>NA|NA|TRBJ1-4|TRBV5-1|14
TGCGCCAGCAGCTGGCAGGAACGTAATGAAAAACTGTTTTTT
CASSWQERNEKLFF
>TRBD1|NA|TRBJ2-7|TRBV27|15
TGTGCCAGCAGTCTGTCACGGACAGGGACGTACGAGCAGTACTTC
CASSLSRTGTYEQYF
>TRBD2|NA|TRBJ2-7|TRBV15|14
TGTGCCACCAGCATCGGACTAGTTAACTACGAGCAGTACTTC
CATSIGLVNYEQYF
>TRBD2|NA|TRBJ2-7|TRBV28|16
TGTGCCAGCAGTTTCTCGGCGGGAGTACCTACCTACGAGCAGTACTTC
CASSFSAGVPTYEQYF
>NA|few|TRBJ2-7|TRBV6-5|13
TGTGCCAGCAGTTCAGGGGTCTGGGCCGAGCAGTACTTC
CASSSGVWAEQYF
>NA|NA|TRBJ2-1|TRBV29-1|13
TGCAGCGTTCGGAGGACCGATTACAATGAGCAGTTCTTC
CSVRRTDYNEQFF
>TRBD1|NA|TRBJ1-5|TRBV19|16
TGTGCCAGTAGTATAGATGGAGGGGGCCTCAATCAGCCCCAGCATTTT
CASSIDGGGLNQPQHF
>NA|NA|TRBJ2-3|TRBV7-9|14
TGTGCCAGCAGCTTAGTGGGAGATGGAGATACGCAGTATTTT
CASSLVGDGDTQYF
>TRBD1|NA|TRBJ1-1|TRBV5-6|16
TGTGCCAGCAGCTTGTGGACAGGGGCAGGCGGAACTGAAGCTTTCTTT
CASSLWTGAGGTEAFF
>TRBD2|NA|TRBJ2-7|TRBV2|13
TGTGCCAGCAGTGGGGGGGGGTTGAACGAGCAGTACTTC
CASSGGGLNEQYF
>NA|NA|TRBJ1-1|TRBV11-2|13
TGTGCCAGCAGCCCGGAGGCATGGACTGAAGCTTTCTTT
CASSPEAWTEAFF
>NA|NA|TRBJ2-3|TRBV9|15
TGTGCCAGCAGAAATATCGCTAGCGGCACAGATACGCAGTATTTT
CASRNIASGTDTQYF
>NA|NA|TRBJ1-1|TRBV19|14
TGTGCCAGTAGTATAGACAGGGGAATGGTTGAAGCTTTCTTT
CASSIDRGMVEAFF
>TRBD2|NA|TRBJ2-7|TRBV9|16
TGTGCCAGCAGCGTAGCCCCCCTAGCGGGAGGATACGAGCAGTACTTC
CASSVAPLAGGYEQYF
>NA|NA|TRBJ2-2|TRBV6-5|15
TGTGCCAGCAGCAACATAGGAGTCAACACCGGGGAGCTGTTTTTT
CASSNIGVNTGELFF
>TRBD2|NA|TRBJ2-3|TRBV4-2|17
TGTGCCAGCAGCCAAGATCCGACTAGCGGATTCACAGATACGCAGTATTTT
CASSQDPTSGFTDTQYF
>NA|NA|TRBJ2-7|TRBV5-1|19
TGCGCCAGCAGCCTGCGGGCGACAGGGGCTAGCGGGGTCTCCTACGAGCAGTACTTC
CASSLRATGASGVSYEQYF
>NA|NA|TRBJ2-5|TRBV19|12
TGTGCCAGTAGTCCCACGGGGGAGACCCAGTACTTC
CASSPTGETQYF
>TRBD2|NA|TRBJ2-1|TRBV7-6|18
TGTGCCAGCAGCTTATCTATCCCATTAGCGGGAAACGACAATGAGCAGTTCTTC
CASSLSIPLAGNDNEQFF